The T cell receptor (beta chain) under discussion was sequenced for a study of shared clonotypes between healthy human individuals. Study background: CD8 memory received one plate per donor, CD8 naive two, CD4 memory three and CD4 naive three.

Study-level results: The study drew on few donors, limiting represented genetic and exposure-history diversity.

Of note for this clone: Antigen: not known.

The CDR3 length is 14 residues. Trimming cost V 4 bases and J 3 bases, with 9 bases left between them. Germline lookup yields CDR1 MDHEN and CDR2 SYDVKM. The assay was run at deep level. For each subset, genomic DNA was distributed in equal portions over several immunoSEQ plates. Clones were sequenced by immunoSEQ multiplex PCR, and TCRdb holds only the in-frame ones, with some missing. Of roughly 2.2 million clones detected, 85% to 95% appear once; the ten largest clones hold 0.37%. Sequencing used naive CD4+ T cells from PBMCs. Specified subset: CD45RA+ positively selected. This sequence joins TRBV28 and TRBJ1-4; a possible D gene is TRBD1 (6 bases). The TCR was taken from a young man in good health. Some clones in this sample may be carry-over from other donors' samples. The CDR3 DNA reads TGTGCCAGCAGTTCGGGACAAGCTAATGAAAAACTGTTTTTT. Protein product: CASSSGQANEKLFF.